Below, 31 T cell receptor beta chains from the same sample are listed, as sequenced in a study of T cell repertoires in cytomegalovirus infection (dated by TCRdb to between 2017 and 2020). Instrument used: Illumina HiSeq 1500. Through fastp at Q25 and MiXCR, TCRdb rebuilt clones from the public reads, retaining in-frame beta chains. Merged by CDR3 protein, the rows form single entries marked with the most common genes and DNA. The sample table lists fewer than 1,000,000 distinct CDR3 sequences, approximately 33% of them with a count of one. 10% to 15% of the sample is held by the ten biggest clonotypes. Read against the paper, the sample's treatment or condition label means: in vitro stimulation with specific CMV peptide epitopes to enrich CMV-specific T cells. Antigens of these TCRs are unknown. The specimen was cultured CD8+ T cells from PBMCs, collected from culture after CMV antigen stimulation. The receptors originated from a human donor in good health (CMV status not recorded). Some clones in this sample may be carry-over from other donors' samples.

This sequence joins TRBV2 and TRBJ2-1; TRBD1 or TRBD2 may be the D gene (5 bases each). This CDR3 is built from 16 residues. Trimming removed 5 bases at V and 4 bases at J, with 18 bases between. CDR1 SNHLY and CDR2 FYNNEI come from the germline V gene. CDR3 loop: CASSSPGDRTYNEQFF. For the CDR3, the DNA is TGTGCCAGCAGTAGCCCTGGGGACCGTACGTACAATGAGCAGTTCTTC.

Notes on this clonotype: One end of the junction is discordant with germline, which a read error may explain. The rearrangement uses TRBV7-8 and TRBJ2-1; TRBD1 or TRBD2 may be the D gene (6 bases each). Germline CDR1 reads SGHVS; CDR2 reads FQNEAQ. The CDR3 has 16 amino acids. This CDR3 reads CASSSLGGSSYDEQFF. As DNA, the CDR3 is TGTGCCAGCAGCTCGCTGGGGGGCAGCTCCTACGATGAGCAGTTCTTC.

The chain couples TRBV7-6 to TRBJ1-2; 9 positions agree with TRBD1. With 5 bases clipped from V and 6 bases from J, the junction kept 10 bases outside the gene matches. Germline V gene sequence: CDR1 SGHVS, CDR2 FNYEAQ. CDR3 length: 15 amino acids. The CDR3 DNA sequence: TGTGCCAGCAGCCCCCGGGACAGGGAGAGCCATGGCTACACCTTC. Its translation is CASSPRDRESHGYTF.

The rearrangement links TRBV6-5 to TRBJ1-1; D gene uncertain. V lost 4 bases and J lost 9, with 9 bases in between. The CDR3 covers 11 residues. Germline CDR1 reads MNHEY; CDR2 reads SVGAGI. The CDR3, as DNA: TGTGCCAGCAGTTCGGGGTCCCAAGCTTTCTTT. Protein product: CASSSGSQAFF.

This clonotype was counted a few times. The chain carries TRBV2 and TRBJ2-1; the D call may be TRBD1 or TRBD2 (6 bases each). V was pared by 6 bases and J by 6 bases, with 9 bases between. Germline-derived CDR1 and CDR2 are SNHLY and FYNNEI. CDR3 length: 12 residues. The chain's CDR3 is CASRGGPNEQFF. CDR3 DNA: TGTGCCAGCAGGGGGGGCCCCAATGAGCAGTTCTTC. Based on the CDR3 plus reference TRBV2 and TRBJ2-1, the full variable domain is EPEVTQTPSHQVTQMGQEVILRCVPISNHLYFYWYRQILGQKVEFLVSFYNNEISEKSEIFDDQFSVERPDGSNFTLKIRSTKLEDSAMYFCASRGGPNEQFFGPGTRLTVL.

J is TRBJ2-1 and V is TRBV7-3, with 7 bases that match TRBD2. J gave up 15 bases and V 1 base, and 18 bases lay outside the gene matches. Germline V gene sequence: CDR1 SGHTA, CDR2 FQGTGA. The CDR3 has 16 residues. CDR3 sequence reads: CASSLNRGGNQRQRFF. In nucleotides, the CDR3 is TGTGCCAGCAGCTTAAACCGGGGAGGGAACCAAAGACAACGGTTCTTC. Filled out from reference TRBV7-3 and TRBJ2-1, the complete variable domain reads GAGVSQTPSNKVTEKGKYVELRCDPISGHTALYWYRQSLGQGPEFLIYFQGTGAADDSGLPNDRFFAVRPEGSVSTLKIQRTERGDSAVYLCASSLNRGGNQRQRFFGPGTRLTVL.

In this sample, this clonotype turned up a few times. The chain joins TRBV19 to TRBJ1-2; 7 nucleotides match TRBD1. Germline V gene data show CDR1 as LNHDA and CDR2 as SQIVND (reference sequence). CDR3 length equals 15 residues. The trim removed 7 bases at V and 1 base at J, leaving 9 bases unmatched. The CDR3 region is CASNYRGTFNYGYTF. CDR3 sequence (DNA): TGTGCCAGTAATTACAGGGGAACGTTTAACTATGGCTACACCTTC.

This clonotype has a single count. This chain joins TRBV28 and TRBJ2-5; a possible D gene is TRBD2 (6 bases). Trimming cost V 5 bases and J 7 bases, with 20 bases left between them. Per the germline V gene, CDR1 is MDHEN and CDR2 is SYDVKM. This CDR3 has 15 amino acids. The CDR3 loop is CASSPQRGSQSTQYF. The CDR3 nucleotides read TGTGCCAGCAGTCCCCAACGGGGGTCCCAATCGACCCAGTACTTC. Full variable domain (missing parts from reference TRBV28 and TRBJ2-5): DVKVTQSSRYLVKRTGEKVFLECVQDMDHENMFWYRQDPGLGLRLIYFSYDVKMKEKGDIPEGYSVSREKKERFSLILESASTNQTSMYLCASSPQRGSQSTQYFGPGTRLLVL.

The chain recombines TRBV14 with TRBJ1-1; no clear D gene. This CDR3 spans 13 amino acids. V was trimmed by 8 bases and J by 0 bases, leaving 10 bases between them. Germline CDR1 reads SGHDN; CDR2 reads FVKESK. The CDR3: CASGAGMNTEAFF. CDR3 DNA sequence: TGTGCCAGCGGAGCAGGAATGAACACTGAAGCTTTCTTT.

In nucleotides, the CDR3 is TGTGCCAGCAGTTACTCGAGAGGCGGGGAGCTGTTTTTT. Residues: CASSYSRGGELFF. The rearrangement joins TRBV6-2 or TRBV6-3 to TRBJ2-2; unclear D gene. CDR1 is MNHEY, CDR2 SVGEGT, per germline. The CDR3 totals 13 residues. Trimming cost V 0 bases and J 7 bases, with 6 bases left between them.

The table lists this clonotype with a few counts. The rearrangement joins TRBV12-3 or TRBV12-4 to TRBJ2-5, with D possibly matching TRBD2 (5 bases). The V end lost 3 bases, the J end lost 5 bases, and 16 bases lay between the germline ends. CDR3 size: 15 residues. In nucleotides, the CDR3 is TGTGCCAGCAGTTTCGGGCTGGGAGAGAGGGAGACCCAGTACTTC. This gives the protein CASSFGLGERETQYF.

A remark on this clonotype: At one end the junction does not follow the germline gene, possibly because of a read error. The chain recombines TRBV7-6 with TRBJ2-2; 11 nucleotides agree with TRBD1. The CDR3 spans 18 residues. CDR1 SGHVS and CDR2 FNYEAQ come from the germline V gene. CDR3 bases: TGTGCCAGCAGCTTGGGAGTTTGGGACAGGGGGTTCACCGGGGCGCTGTTTTTT. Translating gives CASSLGVWDRGFTGALFF.

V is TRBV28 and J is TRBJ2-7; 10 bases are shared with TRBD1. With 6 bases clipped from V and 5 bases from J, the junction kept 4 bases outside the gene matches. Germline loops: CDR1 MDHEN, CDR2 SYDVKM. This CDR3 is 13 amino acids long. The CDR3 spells CASRDRGPNEQYV. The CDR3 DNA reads TGTGCCAGCAGAGACAGGGGGCCAAACGAGCAGTACGTC.

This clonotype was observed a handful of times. For the CDR3, the DNA is TGTGCCAGCAGCCCCGCGGAATTTGGACTCCTAGGTGAGCAGTTCTTC. As protein: CASSPAEFGLLGEQFF. The chain links TRBV3-1 to TRBJ2-1, with TRBD2 as a possible D gene (5 bases). Per the germline V gene, CDR1 is LGHDT and CDR2 is YNNKEL (reference sequence). V lost 4 bases and J 9 bases, leaving 22 bases between the germline ends. The CDR3 covers 16 residues.

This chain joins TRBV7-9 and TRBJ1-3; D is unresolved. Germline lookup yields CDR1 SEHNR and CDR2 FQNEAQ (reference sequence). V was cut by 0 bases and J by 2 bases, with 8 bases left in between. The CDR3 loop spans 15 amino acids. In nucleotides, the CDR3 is TGTGCCAGCAGCTTAGCGCGCGATCCTGGAAACACCATATATTTT. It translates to CASSLARDPGNTIYF. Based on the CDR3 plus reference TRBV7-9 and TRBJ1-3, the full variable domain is DTGVSQNPRHKITKRGQNVTFRCDPISEHNRLYWYRQTLGQGPEFLTYFQNEAQLEKSRLLSDRFSAERPKGSFSTLEIQRTEQGDSAMYLCASSLARDPGNTIYFGEGSWLTVV.

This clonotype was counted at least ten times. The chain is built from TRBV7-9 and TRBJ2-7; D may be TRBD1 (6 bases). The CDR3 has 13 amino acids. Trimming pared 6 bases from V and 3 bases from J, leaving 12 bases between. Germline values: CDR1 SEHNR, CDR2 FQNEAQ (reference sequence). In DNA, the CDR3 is TGTGCCAGCAGTCCGGGACATCTCTACGAGCAGTACGTC. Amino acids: CASSPGHLYEQYV.

The DNA for the CDR3 is TGCAGCGTTGGGGGACAGGTGTTAATTTACAATGAGCAGTTCTTC. Its protein product is CSVGGQVLIYNEQFF. V is TRBV29-1 and J is TRBJ2-1, with 8 bases matching TRBD1. With 4 bases clipped from V and 4 bases from J, the junction kept 9 bases outside the gene matches. This CDR3 region has 15 residues. The germline CDR1 and CDR2 sequences are SQVTM and ANQGSEA.

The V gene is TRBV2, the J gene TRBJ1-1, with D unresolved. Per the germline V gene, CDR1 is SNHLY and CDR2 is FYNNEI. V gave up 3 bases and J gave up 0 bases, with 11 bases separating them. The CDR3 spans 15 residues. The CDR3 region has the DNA TGTGCCAGCAGTGAGTCGATAAAGATGAACACTGAAGCTTTCTTT. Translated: CASSESIKMNTEAFF. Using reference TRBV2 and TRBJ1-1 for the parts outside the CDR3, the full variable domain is EPEVTQTPSHQVTQMGQEVILRCVPISNHLYFYWYRQILGQKVEFLVSFYNNEISEKSEIFDDQFSVERPDGSNFTLKIRSTKLEDSAMYFCASSESIKMNTEAFFGQGTRLTVV.

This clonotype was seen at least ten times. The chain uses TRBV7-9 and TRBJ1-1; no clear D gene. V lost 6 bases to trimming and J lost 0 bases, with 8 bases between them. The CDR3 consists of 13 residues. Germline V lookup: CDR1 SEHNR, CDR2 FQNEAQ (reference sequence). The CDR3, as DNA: TGTGCCAGCAGGTTGGGAGTGAACACTGAAGCTTTCTTT. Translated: CASRLGVNTEAFF.

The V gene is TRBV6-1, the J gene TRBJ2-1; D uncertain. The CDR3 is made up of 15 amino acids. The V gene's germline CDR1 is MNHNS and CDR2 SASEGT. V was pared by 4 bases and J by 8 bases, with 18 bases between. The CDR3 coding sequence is TGTGCCAGCAGTGTCCCAACTTATGTGGTCGATGAGCAGTTCTTC. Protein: CASSVPTYVVDEQFF.

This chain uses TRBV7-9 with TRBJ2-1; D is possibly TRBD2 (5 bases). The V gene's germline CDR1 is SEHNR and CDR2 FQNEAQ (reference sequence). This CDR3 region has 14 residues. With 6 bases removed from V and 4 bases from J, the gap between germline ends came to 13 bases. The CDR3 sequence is CASRPDAGYNEQFF. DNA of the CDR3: TGTGCCAGCAGACCTGACGCGGGTTACAATGAGCAGTTCTTC.

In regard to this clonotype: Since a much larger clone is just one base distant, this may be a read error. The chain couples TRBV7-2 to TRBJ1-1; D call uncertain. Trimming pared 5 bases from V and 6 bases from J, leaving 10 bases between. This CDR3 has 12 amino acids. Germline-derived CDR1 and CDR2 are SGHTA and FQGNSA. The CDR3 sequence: CASSIYTAEAFF. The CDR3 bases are TGTGCCAGCAGCATTTATACAGCTGAAGCTTTCTTT.

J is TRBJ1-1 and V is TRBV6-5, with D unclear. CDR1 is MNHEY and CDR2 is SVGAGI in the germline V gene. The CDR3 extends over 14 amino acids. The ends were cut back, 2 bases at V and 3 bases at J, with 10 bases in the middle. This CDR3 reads CASSYARTYTEAFF. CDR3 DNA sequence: TGTGCCAGCAGTTACGCTAGGACTTACACTGAAGCTTTCTTT.

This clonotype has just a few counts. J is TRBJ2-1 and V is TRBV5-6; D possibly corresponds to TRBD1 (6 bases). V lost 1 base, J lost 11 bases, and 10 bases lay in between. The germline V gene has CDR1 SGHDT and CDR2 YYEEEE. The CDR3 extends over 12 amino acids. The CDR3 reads CASSLQGRKQFF. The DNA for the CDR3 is TGTGCCAGCAGCTTGCAGGGGCGAAAGCAGTTCTTC.

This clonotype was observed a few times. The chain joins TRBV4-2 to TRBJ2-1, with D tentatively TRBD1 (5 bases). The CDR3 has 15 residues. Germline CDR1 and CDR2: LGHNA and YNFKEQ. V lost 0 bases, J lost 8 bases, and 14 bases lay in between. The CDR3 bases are TGTGCCAGCAGCCAAGAGGGGCACAGCTCCTATGAGCAGTTCTTC. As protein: CASSQEGHSSYEQFF.

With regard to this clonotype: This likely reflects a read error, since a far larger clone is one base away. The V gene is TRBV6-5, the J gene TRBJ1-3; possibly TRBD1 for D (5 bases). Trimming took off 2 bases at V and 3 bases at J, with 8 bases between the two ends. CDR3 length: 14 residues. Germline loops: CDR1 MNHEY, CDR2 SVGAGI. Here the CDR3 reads CASSYGGYGNTIYF. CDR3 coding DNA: TGTGCCAGCAGTTACGGGGGGTATGGAAACACCATATATTTT.

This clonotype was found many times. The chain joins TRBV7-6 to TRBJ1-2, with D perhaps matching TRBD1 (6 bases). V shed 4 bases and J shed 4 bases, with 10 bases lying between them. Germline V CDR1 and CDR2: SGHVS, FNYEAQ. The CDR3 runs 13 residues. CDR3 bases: TGTGCCAGCAGCTCATCGACAGGCTATGGCTACACCTTC. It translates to CASSSSTGYGYTF. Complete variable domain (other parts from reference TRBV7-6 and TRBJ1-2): GAGVSQSPRYKVTKRGQDVALRCDPISGHVSLYWYRQALGQGPEFLTYFNYEAQQDKSGLPNDRFSAERPEGSISTLTIQRTEQRDSAMYRCASSSSTGYGYTFGSGTRLTVV.

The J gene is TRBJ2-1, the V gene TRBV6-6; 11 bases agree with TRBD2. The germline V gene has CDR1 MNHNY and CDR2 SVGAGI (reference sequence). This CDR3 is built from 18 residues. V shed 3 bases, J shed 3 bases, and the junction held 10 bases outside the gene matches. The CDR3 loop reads CASSYSSSGLAGYNEQFF. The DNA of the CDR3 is TGTGCCAGCAGTTATAGCTCCTCCGGACTAGCGGGCTACAATGAGCAGTTCTTC.

The CDR3 here is CASSQFTSVTGELFF. The CDR3 DNA is TGCGCCAGCAGCCAGTTTACTAGCGTTACCGGGGAGCTGTTTTTT. The chain carries TRBV4-1 and TRBJ2-2, with TRBD2 matching over 7 bases. Per the germline V gene, CDR1 is MGHRA and CDR2 is YSYEKL. V dropped 3 bases and J dropped 5; count of bases not matched to a gene: 6. The CDR3 length is 15 residues.

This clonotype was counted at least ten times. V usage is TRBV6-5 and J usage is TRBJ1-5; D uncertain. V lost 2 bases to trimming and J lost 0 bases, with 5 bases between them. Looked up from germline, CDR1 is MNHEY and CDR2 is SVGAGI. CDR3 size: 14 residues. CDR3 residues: CASSYGSSNQPQHF. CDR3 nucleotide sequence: TGTGCCAGCAGTTACGGCAGTAGCAATCAGCCCCAGCATTTT.

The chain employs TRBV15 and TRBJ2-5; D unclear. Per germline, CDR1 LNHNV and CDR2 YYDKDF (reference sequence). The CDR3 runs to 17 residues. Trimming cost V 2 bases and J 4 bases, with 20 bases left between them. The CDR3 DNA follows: TGTGCCACCAGCAGATCCCCGGGCCGAAGTGCAGGAGAGACCCAGTACTTC. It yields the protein CATSRSPGRSAGETQYF.